Below are 31 T cell receptor beta chains sequenced from a single sample in a study of cytomegalovirus exposure and HLA in healthy donors. PCR employed 60 Vbeta and 13 Jbeta primers. Sequencing was performed with immunoSEQ multiplex PCR; in TCRdb, only in-frame clones are kept and a portion is missing. The sample has 150,000 to 200,000 clones, approximately 80% seen once. Source material: PBMCs. The receptors shown here come from a woman between 18 and 29 years old in good health and CMV-seropositive.

The V call is TRBV7-8, the J call TRBJ1-5; perhaps TRBD1 as D (5 bases). The V gene lost 5 bases and the J gene lost 5 bases, with 16 bases spanning the gap. The CDR3 is made up of 15 amino acids. Germline loops: CDR1 SGHVS, CDR2 FQNEAQ. CDR3 residues: CASSEGLTWDQPQHF. The CDR3 DNA sequence: TGTGCCAGCAGCGAGGGACTTACCTGGGATCAGCCCCAGCATTTT.

The rearrangement uses TRBV29-1 and TRBJ2-5; weak D call: TRBD1 (6 bases). V dropped 7 bases and J dropped 3 bases, with 15 bases sitting between them. CDR1 and CDR2 from the germline V gene are SQVTM and ANQGSEA. The CDR3 is made up of 13 amino acids. CDR3 bases: TGCAGCGCATTCAGGGACATTAAAGAGACCCAGTACTTC. Translated: CSAFRDIKETQYF.

CDR3 coding DNA: TGTGCCAGCAGCTACACCGGGACAGGGATCTACGAGCAGTACTTC. Protein sequence: CASSYTGTGIYEQYF. This chain connects TRBV7-8 to TRBJ2-7, with TRBD1 matching over 9 bases. The germline V gene encodes CDR1 SGHVS and CDR2 FQNEAQ. The CDR3 runs 15 residues. V gave up 4 bases and J gave up 3 bases; unmatched junction bases: 7. The complete variable domain, with remaining parts taken from reference TRBV7-8 and TRBJ2-7, reads GAGVSQSPRYKVAKRGQDVALRCDPISGHVSLFWYQQALGQGPEFLTYFQNEAQLDKSGLPSDRFFAERPEGSVSTLKIQRTQQEDSAVYLCASSYTGTGIYEQYFGPGTRLTVT.

The genes are TRBV7-2 and TRBJ1-1, with TRBD1 as a possible D gene (5 bases). CDR1 is SGHTA, CDR2 FQGNSA, per germline. This CDR3 is built from 14 residues. V was pared by 3 bases and J by 5 bases, with 13 bases between. CDR3: CASSFRGVWTEAFF. CDR3 DNA: TGTGCCAGCAGCTTTCGGGGGGTTTGGACTGAAGCTTTCTTT. Drawing the rest from reference TRBV7-2 and TRBJ1-1, the complete variable domain is GAGVSQSPSNKVTEKGKDVELRCDPISGHTALYWYRQSLGQGLEFLIYFQGNSAPDKSGLPSDRFSAERTGGSVSTLTIQRTQQEDSAVYLCASSFRGVWTEAFFGQGTRLTVV.

This chain uses TRBV27 with TRBJ1-5, with 9 nucleotides matching TRBD1. This CDR3 has 16 residues. J was trimmed by 2 bases and V by 5 bases; bases with no gene match: 7. CDR1 MNHEY and CDR2 SMNVEV come from the germline V gene (reference sequence). The CDR3 DNA reads as TGTGCCAGCAGTACCCAGACAGGGGGAGGCAATCAGCCCCAGCATTTT. It encodes CASSTQTGGGNQPQHF.

The genes are TRBV5-1 and TRBJ2-7; D gene uncertain. CDR3 length: 16 amino acids. In germline, CDR1 is SGHRS, CDR2 YFSETQ. Trimming cost V 0 bases and J 2 bases, with 15 bases left between them. CDR3 amino acids: CASSLEVGQATYEQYF. Written as DNA, the CDR3 is TGCGCCAGCAGCTTGGAGGTTGGGCAGGCGACCTACGAGCAGTACTTC.

The chain links TRBV5-4 to TRBJ2-3; 8 bases are shared with TRBD1. The CDR3 is made up of 15 amino acids. Germline CDR1 and CDR2: SGHNT and YYREEE (reference sequence). V was clipped by 3 bases and J by 3 bases; unmatched bases: 6. CDR3 DNA sequence: TGTGCCAGCAGCTCCCGCCGGACAGGGACAGATACGCAGTATTTT. Residues: CASSSRRTGTDTQYF.

This sequence joins TRBV27 and TRBJ1-4; D gene ambiguous. The CDR3 has 12 amino acids. V lost 8 bases to trimming and J lost 7 bases, with 11 bases between them. Germline V gene data show CDR1 as MNHEY and CDR2 as SMNVEV (reference sequence). In DNA, the CDR3 is TGTGCCAGCCAGACACTGGGTGAAAAACTGTTTTTT. Amino acid sequence: CASQTLGEKLFF.

This chain connects TRBV6-5 to TRBJ1-2; D is ambiguous. V was trimmed by 0 bases and J by 2 bases, leaving 7 bases between them. The V gene's germline CDR1 is MNHEY and CDR2 SVGAGI. The CDR3 has 14 residues. The CDR3 spells CASSYSAANYGYTF. CDR3 nucleotides: TGTGCCAGCAGTTACTCGGCGGCGAACTATGGCTACACCTTC.

This clone was seen a handful of times. The chain carries TRBV5-1 and TRBJ1-4, with 7 nucleotides matching TRBD1. The junction had 8 bases not matched to a gene; V was cut back by 4 bases and J by 8 bases. Germline loops: CDR1 SGHRS, CDR2 YFSETQ. This CDR3 is built from 14 residues. CDR3 in amino acids: CASSPDTGVEKLFF. For the CDR3, the DNA is TGCGCCAGCAGCCCCGACACAGGGGTAGAAAAACTGTTTTTT.

The chain uses TRBV27 and TRBJ2-1; 9 nucleotides align to TRBD2. Unmatched junction bases numbered 9, after V lost 2 bases and J lost 10 bases. Germline values: CDR1 MNHEY, CDR2 SMNVEV (reference sequence). CDR3 size: 15 residues. CDR3 residues: CASSLNSGAGGEQFF. The CDR3 bases are TGTGCCAGCAGTTTAAACTCGGGAGCGGGGGGCGAGCAGTTCTTC.

The genes are TRBV6-5 and TRBJ1-2, with TRBD1 matching 8 bases. Per germline, CDR1 MNHEY and CDR2 SVGAGI. V was clipped by 6 bases and J by 2 bases; unmatched bases: 5. This CDR3 region has 14 residues. CDR3 sequence (DNA): TGTGCCAGCAGCCGGGACAGGAGAAACTATGGCTACACCTTC. As protein: CASSRDRRNYGYTF.

A word on this clone: Mismatch with germline at one junction end may stem from a read error. The genes are TRBV7-9 and TRBJ1-1; 9 nucleotides align to TRBD1. Germline CDR1 SEHNR, CDR2 FQNEAQ (reference sequence). The CDR3 consists of 9 residues. As DNA, the CDR3 is TGTTCCAGCAGCTTTACAGGGGGCTTC. Its translation is CSSSFTGGF.

In this sample, this clone turned up once. The chain employs TRBV7-8 and TRBJ1-3; 8 bases map to TRBD1. Per the germline V gene, CDR1 is SGHVS and CDR2 is FQNEAQ. Unmatched junction bases numbered 4, after V lost 6 bases and J lost 3 bases. This CDR3 is built from 14 residues. The CDR3 DNA is TGTGCCAGCAGTCGGACAGGGAATGGAAACACCATATATTTT. It translates to CASSRTGNGNTIYF.

The V and J genes are TRBV4-1 and TRBJ1-2, with D unresolved. Trimming left V 0 bases short and J 11 bases short, with 16 bases between. The CDR3 is 14 residues long. CDR1 is MGHRA and CDR2 is YSYEKL in the germline V gene. The CDR3 bases are TGCGCCAGCAGCCAAGATGGGGTCCAAAGGGAGTACACCTTC. Residues: CASSQDGVQREYTF.

The rearrangement links TRBV19 to TRBJ2-1; D is possibly TRBD2 (6 bases). The CDR3 runs 16 residues. Germline CDR1 is LNHDA and CDR2 is SQIVND (reference sequence). V was pared by 5 bases and J by 6 bases, with 20 bases between. CDR3 loop: CASSPPGTPYINEQFF. The DNA of the CDR3 is TGTGCCAGTAGTCCACCTGGGACTCCCTACATCAATGAGCAGTTCTTC.

This sequence joins TRBV7-2 and TRBJ2-1; D is undetermined. From germline, CDR1 is SGHTA and CDR2 FQGNSA. The CDR3 covers 13 residues. V was trimmed by 4 bases and J by 5 bases, leaving 9 bases between them. CDR3 nucleotide sequence: TGTGCCAGCAGCTCGCTTCGGGACAATGAGCAGTTCTTC. Protein product: CASSSLRDNEQFF.

In its sample, this clone was seen once. V is TRBV29-1 and J is TRBJ1-2; 7 nucleotides match TRBD1. CDR1 and CDR2 from the germline V gene are SQVTM and ANQGSEA. This CDR3 has 15 residues. V dropped 7 bases and J dropped 4; count of bases not matched to a gene: 15. CDR3 region: CSAEARGESRYGYTF. In nucleotides, the CDR3 is TGCAGCGCCGAGGCCAGGGGGGAGTCACGCTATGGCTACACCTTC.

This clone appeared a single time. The V gene is TRBV11-3, the J gene TRBJ2-5; 8 positions match TRBD1. This CDR3 comprises 13 residues. The germline gives CDR1 SGHNT, CDR2 YENEEA. The J segment lost 2 bases and the V segment lost 5 bases, leaving 1 base of the junction unmatched. The DNA for the CDR3 is TGTGCCAGCAGCCGGGACAGGCAAGAGACCCAGTACTTC. This sequence encodes CASSRDRQETQYF.

This clone occurred a few times. The CDR3 nucleotides are TGTGCCAGGGGCGGGGGTTTTGAGACCCAGTACTTC. Protein: CARGGGFETQYF. This rearrangement joins TRBV2 to TRBJ2-5; 7 bases are shared with TRBD2. Germline V gene data show CDR1 as SNHLY and CDR2 as FYNNEI. Trimming at V came to 9 bases and at J to 5 bases, leaving 6 bases not matched to a gene. CDR3 length equals 12 residues.

V usage is TRBV27 and J usage is TRBJ2-7, with D possibly being TRBD1 (5 bases). V was trimmed by 3 bases and J by 2 bases, leaving 11 bases between them. Germline CDR1 is MNHEY and CDR2 is SMNVEV (reference sequence). The CDR3 runs 14 residues. In DNA, the CDR3 is TGTGCCAGCAGTTTCGACAGACATACCTACGAGCAGTACTTC. Translation: CASSFDRHTYEQYF.

V gene TRBV13 combines with J gene TRBJ2-3; D possibly corresponds to TRBD2 (5 bases). Trimming removed 3 bases from V and 1 base from J, with 14 bases in between. Germline-derived CDR1 and CDR2 are PRHDT and FYEKMQ (reference sequence). CDR3 size: 16 residues. The CDR3: CASSFQTRDGTDTQYF. In DNA, the CDR3 is TGTGCCAGCAGCTTCCAAACGAGGGATGGCACAGATACGCAGTATTTT. Using reference TRBV13 and TRBJ2-3 for the parts outside the CDR3, the full variable domain is AAGVIQSPRHLIKEKRETATLKCYPIPRHDTVYWYQQGPGQDPQFLISFYEKMQSDKGSIPDRFSAQQFSDYHSELNMSSLELGDSALYFCASSFQTRDGTDTQYFGPGTRLTVL.

This clone was detected a few times. This chain links TRBV10-1 with TRBJ1-1, with no clear D. Germline assignment: CDR1 WNHNN and CDR2 SYGVQD (reference sequence). This CDR3 spans 13 amino acids. Trimming shortened V by 8 bases and J by 1 base, and 11 bases separated the two germline ends. The CDR3 DNA follows: TGCGCCAGCTCCTCGAACAGGAACACTGAAGCTTTCTTT. Its translation: CASSSNRNTEAFF.

V usage is TRBV27 and J usage is TRBJ2-3; 12 nucleotides line up with TRBD2. The CDR3 has 17 residues. CDR1 MNHEY and CDR2 SMNVEV come from the germline V gene (reference sequence). V gave up 5 bases and J gave up 2 bases; unmatched junction bases: 8. CDR3 in amino acids: CASSLLWTSGVTDTQYF. CDR3 nucleotides: TGTGCCAGCAGTCTACTATGGACTAGCGGGGTCACAGATACGCAGTATTTT.

The chain couples TRBV5-4 to TRBJ2-7; D uncertain. This CDR3 is 15 amino acids long. V was pared by 4 bases and J by 5 bases, with 19 bases between. Per germline, CDR1 SGHNT and CDR2 YYREEE (reference sequence). The CDR3 DNA reads as TGTGCCAGCAGCCGCGGCCCCCTAGAGGTCCACGAGCAGTACTTC. Protein sequence: CASSRGPLEVHEQYF.

The table lists this clone with a few counts. The genes are TRBV19 and TRBJ1-6; tentatively, D is TRBD1 (5 bases). Germline CDR1 reads LNHDA; CDR2 reads SQIVND (reference sequence). The CDR3 runs to 14 residues. The V end lost 6 bases, the J end lost 10 bases, and 16 bases lay between the germline ends. CDR3 bases: TGTGCCAGTAGGTCCGGAGGGACGGTATCACCCCTCCACTTT. This codes for CASRSGGTVSPLHF.

V usage is TRBV2 and J usage is TRBJ1-2; 7 bases map to TRBD1. This CDR3 contains 13 residues. Germline-derived CDR1 and CDR2 are SNHLY and FYNNEI. The V and J ends lost 4 bases and 10 bases, in that order; junction bases with no gene match: 9. The CDR3 nucleotides are TGTGCCAGCAGTGCCGACAGGGAAGGTTTCTACACCTTC. Translating gives CASSADREGFYTF.

The gene calls are TRBV21-1 and TRBJ1-1; no check of the table's D call, TRBD1, against the DNA was made. TRBV21-1 is a pseudogene. The CDR3 consists of 19 residues. CDR3 in DNA: TGTGCCAGCAGCAAAGAGGTGACAAGGACAGATAAGTTAGTCACTGAAGCTTTCTTT. It translates to CASSKEVTRTDKLVTEAFF.

This clone was observed once. The rearrangement uses TRBV15 and TRBJ1-1, with TRBD1 identical over 9 bases. V was pared by 2 bases and J by 1 base, with 8 bases of the junction left unmatched. There are 17 residues in the CDR3. Germline CDR1 LNHNV, CDR2 YYDKDF (reference sequence). CDR3 sequence: CATSRSPTDRGNTEAFF. In DNA form, the CDR3 reads TGTGCCACCAGCAGATCCCCCACGGACAGGGGGAACACTGAAGCTTTCTTT.

This clone was detected once. The chain uses TRBV4-3 and TRBJ2-3; 9 bases agree with TRBD1. Unmatched junction bases numbered 7, after V lost 1 base and J lost 5 bases. This CDR3 region has 16 residues. The germline V gene has CDR1 LGHNA and CDR2 YSLEER. CDR3 in amino acids: CASSQGDRASGDTQYF. CDR3 bases: TGCGCCAGCAGCCAAGGGGACAGGGCCTCCGGAGATACGCAGTATTTT.

The V call is TRBV25-1, the J call TRBJ2-3, with TRBD2 matching over 15 bases. Germline assignment: CDR1 MGHDK and CDR2 SYGVNS. This CDR3 region has 17 residues. V gave up 1 base and J gave up 6 bases; unmatched junction bases: 5. The CDR3 DNA follows: TGTGCCAGCAGTGAATTCCCCGGACTAGCGGGGGGGGATACGCAGTATTTT. Its protein product is CASSEFPGLAGGDTQYF.